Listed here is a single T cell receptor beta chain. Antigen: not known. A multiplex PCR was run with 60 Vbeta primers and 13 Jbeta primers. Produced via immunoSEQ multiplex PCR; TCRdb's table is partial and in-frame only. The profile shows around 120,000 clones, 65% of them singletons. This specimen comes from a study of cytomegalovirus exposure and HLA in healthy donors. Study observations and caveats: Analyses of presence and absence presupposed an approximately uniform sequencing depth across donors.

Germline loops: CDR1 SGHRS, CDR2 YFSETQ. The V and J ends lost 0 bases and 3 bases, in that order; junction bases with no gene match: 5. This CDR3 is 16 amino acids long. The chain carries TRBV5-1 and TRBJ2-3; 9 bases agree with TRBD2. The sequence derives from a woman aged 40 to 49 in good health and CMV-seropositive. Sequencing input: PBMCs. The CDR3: CASSLVLAGRTDTQYF. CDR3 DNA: TGCGCCAGCAGCTTGGTCCTAGCGGGACGGACAGATACGCAGTATTTT.